The 21 T cell receptor beta chains given below trace back to one sample, sequenced in a study of tumor-infiltrating lymphocytes in primary liver carcinoma. Between roughly 20 and 30 mg of unsorted bulk tissue served as the source from which RNA and DNA were co-extracted. cDNA specific to TCR beta was made from roughly 500 ng of total RNA, with a constant-region primer employed for priming. Employing slightly modified ARM-PCR, three nested multiplex PCR rounds were run, and these gave rise to the TCR beta libraries. Two initial PCR rounds of approximately 10 cycles each paired TRBV1-TRBV30 forward primers with a C-beta reverse primer. TCRdb called the multiplex PCR reads again in MiXCR, with one record for every CDR3 protein. Here the sample spans roughly 100,000 distinct CDR3 sequences, around two thirds being singletons. Sequencing was done on a sample of liver tumor tissue from sampling region 2. Sample subset: tumor region T2, inferior pole. The receptors derive from a woman in her sixties or seventies with primary liver carcinoma and hepatitis B virus infection.

As for this clonotype: The junction does not match germline at one end; this may be a read error. This chain uses TRBV11-2 with TRBJ2-5, with D maybe TRBD2 (6 bases). Looked up from germline, CDR1 is SGHAT and CDR2 is FQNNGV. This CDR3 has 16 residues. The DNA of the CDR3 is TGTGTCAGCAGCTACTCCCATGGTAACGGGAGAGAGACCCAGTACTTC. Translating it yields CVSSYSHGNGRETQYF.

This rearrangement joins TRBV2 to TRBJ2-6; 8 bases line up with TRBD1. The germline gives CDR1 SNHLY, CDR2 FYNNEI. J gave up 0 bases and V 6 bases, and 10 bases lay outside the gene matches. The CDR3 has 18 amino acids. The CDR3 sequence: CASRQGVGLSSGANVLTF. Here the CDR3 DNA reads TGTGCCAGCAGACAGGGGGTGGGTCTGTCCTCTGGGGCCAACGTCCTGACTTTC.

This clonotype was recorded only once. A much larger clone differs by one base, so this may be a read error. The genes are TRBV7-9 and TRBJ1-2; 8 positions match TRBD1. Unmatched junction bases numbered 7, after V lost 1 base and J lost 9 bases. The CDR3 contains 14 residues. The germline CDR1 and CDR2 sequences are SEHNR and FQNEAQ (reference sequence). CDR3 in DNA: TGTGCCAGCAGCTTAGTAGACAGGGGCGGACGCTACACCTTC. Amino acids: CASSLVDRGGRYTF.

This clonotype turned up a few times. The CDR3 nucleotides are TGTGCCAGCAGCCCTCAACCGACTAGCGCAGATACGCAGTATTTT. Protein product: CASSPQPTSADTQYF. V gene TRBV7-3 combines with J gene TRBJ2-3; 8 bases align to TRBD2. Germline assignment: CDR1 SGHTA and CDR2 FQGTGA. J was trimmed by 4 bases and V by 5 bases; bases with no gene match: 8. The length of the CDR3 is 15 residues.

In regard to this clonotype: Since the CDR3 does not end with the conserved phenylalanine or tryptophan, this likely comes from a read error. The genes are TRBV2 and TRBJ1-1; D may be TRBD1 (5 bases). There are 15 residues in the CDR3. Trimming removed 1 base from V and 6 bases from J, with 15 bases in between. CDR1 SNHLY and CDR2 FYNNEI come from the germline V gene. Here the CDR3 reads CASSEDFRASAEAFC. CDR3 sequence (DNA): TGTGCCAGCAGTGAAGACTTCAGGGCATCTGCTGAAGCTTTCTGT.

On this clonotype itself: A much larger clone sits a single nucleotide away, making a read error possible. The V call is TRBV14, the J call TRBJ1-3; D not certain. The CDR3 extends over 15 amino acids. Germline lookup yields CDR1 SGHDN and CDR2 FVKESK. V was clipped by 2 bases and J by 3 bases, with 11 bases between them. Here the CDR3 DNA reads TGTGCCAGCAGCCAACAGTGGATGGGTGGAAACACCATATATTTT. This codes for CASSQQWMGGNTIYF.

Remarks on this clonotype: The junction departs from the called germline gene at one end, perhaps through a read error. The V and J genes are TRBV12-3 or TRBV12-4 and TRBJ2-7, with D unresolved. This CDR3 has 14 amino acids. The CDR3 DNA reads TGTGCCAGCAGTCAGTACCAGCTAACCTACGTGCAGTACTTC. This gives the protein CASSQYQLTYVQYF.

This clonotype has more than one count but fewer than ten. The CDR3 DNA reads as TGTGCCATCAGTGCCGTACGCCCCCCTGAGCAGTTCTTC. The encoded protein is CAISAVRPPEQFF. The genes are TRBV10-3 and TRBJ2-1; D ambiguous. Germline V gives CDR1 ENHRY, CDR2 SYGVKD. V was trimmed by 4 bases and J by 9 bases, leaving 13 bases between them. The CDR3 is 13 residues long.

The rearrangement links TRBV6-1 to TRBJ2-7, with D uncertain. V lost 0 bases, J lost 4 bases, and 10 bases lay in between. The V gene's germline CDR1 is MNHNS and CDR2 SASEGT. This CDR3 has 14 amino acids. The CDR3 reads CASSEAFEAYEQYF. CDR3 bases: TGTGCCAGCAGTGAAGCATTCGAGGCGTACGAGCAGTACTTC.

The genes are TRBV29-1 and TRBJ2-5; 8 nucleotides align to TRBD1. Germline CDR1 and CDR2: SQVTM and ANQGSEA. J was trimmed by 3 bases and V by 3 bases; bases with no gene match: 12. The length of the CDR3 is 16 residues. DNA for the CDR3: TGCAGCGTTGAGGGGGACAGGAGGAAGGCTGAAGAGACCCAGTACTTC. Its protein is CSVEGDRRKAEETQYF.

Turning to this clonotype: A much larger clone sits a single nucleotide away, making a read error possible. The gene calls are TRBV14 and TRBJ2-7; 9 nucleotides line up with TRBD1. CDR3 length: 15 residues. Per the germline V gene, CDR1 is SGHDN and CDR2 is FVKESK. The CDR3 is CAISLRRTGAYEQYF. The CDR3 coding sequence is TGTGCCATCAGCCTACGCCGGACAGGGGCCTACGAGCAGTACTTC.

With regard to this clonotype: Mismatch with germline at one junction end may stem from a read error. The chain links TRBV30 to TRBJ2-1, with D perhaps matching TRBD1 or TRBD2 (5 bases each). The CDR3 totals 14 residues. Germline V gene data show CDR1 as GTSNPN and CDR2 as SVGIG (reference sequence). CDR3 sequence: CAWRAPGTHNGQFF. CDR3 DNA sequence: TGTGCCTGGAGGGCTCCCGGGACCCACAATGGGCAGTTCTTC.

This clonotype was picked up many times. The chain carries TRBV28 and TRBJ2-2; D ambiguous. With 6 bases removed from V and 4 bases from J, the gap between germline ends came to 9 bases. The length of the CDR3 is 13 residues. CDR1 is MDHEN, CDR2 SYDVKM, per germline. The CDR3: CASRWTGTGELFF. CDR3 sequence (DNA): TGTGCCAGCAGATGGACGGGCACCGGGGAGCTGTTTTTT.

On this clonotype itself: A much larger clone lies a single base off, so this may be a read error. This chain connects TRBV5-1 to TRBJ2-1; D is uncertain. CDR3 length equals 14 residues. The germline V gene encodes CDR1 SGHRS and CDR2 YFSETQ. The V gene lost 4 bases and the J gene lost 4 bases, with 12 bases spanning the gap. The CDR3 here is CASSLGPEYNEQFF. The CDR3 DNA sequence: TGCGCCAGCAGCCTAGGTCCAGAGTACAATGAGCAGTTCTTC.

Concerning this clonotype itself: A junction end diverges from the germline sequence, so it may reflect a read error. The V call is TRBV6-1, the J call TRBJ1-6; D uncertain. CDR1 is MNHNS, CDR2 SASEGT, per germline. This CDR3 contains 14 residues. The DNA for the CDR3 is TGTGTCAGCAGTGAAGAAGGGTTCGGAGGGATCCTCCACTTT. This codes for CVSSEEGFGGILHF.

The chain links TRBV12-3 or TRBV12-4 to TRBJ1-2; the D gene is possibly TRBD1 (5 bases). This CDR3 is 15 amino acids long. V shed 5 bases and J shed 3 bases, with 16 bases lying between them. The CDR3 sequence: CASSVGQITYYGYTF. As DNA, the CDR3 is TGTGCCAGCAGTGTGGGGCAAATAACGTACTATGGCTACACCTTC.

As for this clonotype: A much bigger clone sits one base away, suggesting this may be a read error. The V call is TRBV5-1, the J call TRBJ2-1, with D unclear. The CDR3 totals 16 residues. Germline V CDR1 and CDR2: SGHRS, YFSETQ. CDR3 bases: TGCGCCAGCAGCTTGGAGGGTAGCCTCTCCTACATTGAGCAGTTCTTC. Amino acid sequence: CASSLEGSLSYIEQFF.

There are many counts of this clonotype. The V call is TRBV5-1, the J call TRBJ2-1, with D possibly matching TRBD2 (6 bases). CDR3 size: 14 residues. V lost 4 bases, J lost 0 bases, and 8 bases lay in between. The germline V gene encodes CDR1 SGHRS and CDR2 YFSETQ. CDR3 coding DNA: TGCGCCAGCAGCCTACTAGCCTCCTACAATGAGCAGTTCTTC. Amino acid sequence: CASSLLASYNEQFF.

Worth noting for this clonotype: A read error may explain this, as a much larger clone is one base away. V usage is TRBV29-1 and J usage is TRBJ2-7, with 7 bases identical to TRBD2. CDR3 length: 11 amino acids. CDR1 is SQVTM, CDR2 ANQGSEA, per germline. The CDR3 nucleotides read TGCAGCGCCGGGGGGTCCTACGGGCAGTACTTC. Translating gives CSAGGSYGQYF.

CDR3 in amino acids: CAGGGVLNTGESFF. DNA for the CDR3: TGTGCCGGTGGCGGGGTACTGAACACCGGGGAGTCGTTTTTT. The rearrangement joins TRBV6-2 or TRBV6-3 to TRBJ2-2; D perhaps matches TRBD2 (6 bases). CDR3 length: 14 residues. Trimming pared 11 bases from V and 16 bases from J, leaving 29 bases between. Germline V gives CDR1 MNHEY, CDR2 SVGEGT.

V gene TRBV5-1 combines with J gene TRBJ2-7; D may be TRBD2 (5 bases). Trimming took 0 bases from V and 3 from J, leaving 13 bases between them. Germline V gene sequence: CDR1 SGHRS, CDR2 YFSETQ. This CDR3 comprises 15 residues. In DNA form, the CDR3 reads TGCGCCAGCAGCTTGGACCTAGCCCGGGTCTACGAGCAGTACTTC. It encodes CASSLDLARVYEQYF.